This TCR beta chain was sequenced during a study of cytomegalovirus exposure and HLA in healthy donors. Primers for the PCR totalled 60 Vbeta and 13 Jbeta. Here immunoSEQ multiplex PCR was the method, and the copy in TCRdb shows in-frame clones only, minus some. The data contain 180,000 or so clones, 75% to 80% of them singletons. The study's findings and limits: Available immune exposure information was restricted to CMV serostatus only.

Trimming shortened V by 2 bases and J by 7 bases, and 14 bases separated the two germline ends. Germline CDR1 and CDR2: MNHNS and SASEGT. CDR3 length: 14 residues. The donors gave bone marrow, and they were healthy. The table lists this clone with a few counts. Its specificity is not known. This receptor was identified in a man aged 45 to 65 in good health and CMV-seropositive. This chain links TRBV6-1 with TRBJ1-1, with D possibly being TRBD1 (5 bases). The specimen was PBMCs. The CDR3 protein is CASSERGRGGEAFF. Here the CDR3 DNA reads TGTGCCAGCAGTGAAAGGGGTAGGGGTGGTGAAGCTTTCTTT.